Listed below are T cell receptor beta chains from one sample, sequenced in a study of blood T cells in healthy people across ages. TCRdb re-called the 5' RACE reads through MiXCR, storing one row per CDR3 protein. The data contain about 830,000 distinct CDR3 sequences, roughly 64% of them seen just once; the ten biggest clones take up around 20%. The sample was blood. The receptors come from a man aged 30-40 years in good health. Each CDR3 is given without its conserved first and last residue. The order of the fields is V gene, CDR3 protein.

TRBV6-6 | ASSYRRDRNTEAF
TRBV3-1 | ASSQLPVAEEQY
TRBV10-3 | AISEPALRTEQY
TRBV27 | ASKPLPSTDTQY
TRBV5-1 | ASSDSYNSPLH
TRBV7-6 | ASSPMPSGRAHNEQF
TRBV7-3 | ASSPAPGQGRKGVLT
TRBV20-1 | SARPPANRGARYEQY
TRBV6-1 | ASSPFPPTHSGGYEQY
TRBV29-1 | SVVGTVISEQY
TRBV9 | ASSHGREVNNEQF
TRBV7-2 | ASSTRTGGADEQF
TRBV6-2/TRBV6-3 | ASSDSFQNQPQH
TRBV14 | ASSRQAGVYNEQF
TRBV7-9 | ASSFTGTGGEQY
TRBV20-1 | SAELAGKSTDTQY
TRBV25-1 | ASSDAGFSEQY
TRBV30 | AGGQGPYEQY
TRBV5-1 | ASSLGTALEKLF
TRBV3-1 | ASSLSTGAAYGYT
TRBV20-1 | SAPGVSYNEQF
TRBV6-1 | ASSTLAGGGETQY
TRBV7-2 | ASSFRPGGASTRYEQY
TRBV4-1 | ASSQDQLVEETNEQF
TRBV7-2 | ASSSHWEVETQY
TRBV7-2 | ASSPGGTNYGYT
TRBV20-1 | SASPRGGGPSGDTQY
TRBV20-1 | SARGRLANRGGHTQY
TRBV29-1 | SARGGLSLALAGKSEQF
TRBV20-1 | SARAPGSGRNQNIQY
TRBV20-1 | SASSGMADTQY
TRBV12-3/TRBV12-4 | ASSLAGTVYNEQY
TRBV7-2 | ASSLTHANNEQY
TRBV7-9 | ASSLTGQGIFQY
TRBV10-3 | AIRSLAFEQY
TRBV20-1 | SARAGQETQY
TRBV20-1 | SARDPQGAYEQY
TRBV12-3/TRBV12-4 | ASSPRDRASPLH
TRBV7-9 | ASSLVTAVVWF
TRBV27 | ASNGSFSYEQY
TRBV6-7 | ASSYWDRNQPQH